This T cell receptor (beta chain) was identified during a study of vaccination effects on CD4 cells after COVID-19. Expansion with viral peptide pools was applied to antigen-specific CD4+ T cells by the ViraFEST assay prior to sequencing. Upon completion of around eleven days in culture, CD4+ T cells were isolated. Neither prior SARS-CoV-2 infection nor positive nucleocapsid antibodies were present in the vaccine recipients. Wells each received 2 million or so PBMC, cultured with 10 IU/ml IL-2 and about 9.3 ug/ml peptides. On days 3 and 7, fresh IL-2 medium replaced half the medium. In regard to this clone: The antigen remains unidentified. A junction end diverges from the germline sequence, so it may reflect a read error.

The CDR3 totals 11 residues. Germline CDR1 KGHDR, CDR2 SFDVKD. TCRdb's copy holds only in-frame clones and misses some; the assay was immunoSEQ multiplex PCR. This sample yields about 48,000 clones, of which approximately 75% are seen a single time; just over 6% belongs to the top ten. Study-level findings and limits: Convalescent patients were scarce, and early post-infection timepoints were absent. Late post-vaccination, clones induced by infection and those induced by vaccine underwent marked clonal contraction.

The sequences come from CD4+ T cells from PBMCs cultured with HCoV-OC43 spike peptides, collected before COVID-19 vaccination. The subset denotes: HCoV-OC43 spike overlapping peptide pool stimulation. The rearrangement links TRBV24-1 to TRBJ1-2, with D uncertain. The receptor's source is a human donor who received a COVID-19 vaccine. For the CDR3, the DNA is TGTGCCACCCGTGATTTATATGGCTACACCTTC. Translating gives CATRDLYGYTF.